This T cell receptor (beta chain) was obtained from a study of T cell responses to AZD1222 COVID-19 vaccine. Findings and caveats of the study: Two AZD1222 doses significantly raised spike-specific TCR breadth and depth over controls. Along spike, vaccine-associated CD4 TCRs were found throughout, with dominance at 160-218 and 743-854. Females made up more of the donors, who were largely white British, and clonal diversity may have come out too low. Every sample of the repertoires postdated the peak T cell response.

This CDR3 is built from 12 residues. In germline, CDR1 is MNHEY, CDR2 SVGAGI. The V end lost 9 bases, the J end lost 8 bases, and 13 bases lay between the germline ends. Worth noting for this clone: The antigen is undetermined.

Produced via immunoSEQ multiplex PCR; TCRdb's table is partial and in-frame only. This table holds roughly 150,000 clones, almost 95% found once. Source: peripheral blood, taken 28 days after the second AZD1222 dose. This sequence was found in an adult who received the AZD1222 COVID-19 vaccine. This rearrangement joins TRBV6-5 to TRBJ1-4; D is possibly TRBD1 (5 bases). CDR3 amino acids: CASSQGGEKLFF. In DNA form, the CDR3 reads TGTGCCAGTTCGCAGGGAGGGGAAAAACTGTTTTTT.